This T cell receptor beta chain was sequenced in a study of follicular helper T cells after annual influenza vaccination. General study results and limits: Successive annual vaccinations recalled a recurrent oligoclonal ICOS+CD38+ cTfh response with influenza-specific clonotypes. Undersampling of larger non-cTfh compartments could not be excluded. Most later recoveries of Day 7 ICOS+CD38+ clones were ICOS-CD38- cTfh.

This table comes from immunoSEQ multiplex PCR, and its TCRdb copy is limited to in-frame clones, with some not included. The table shows about 10,000 clones, with around 78% occurring only once. Time point: 2015-2016 season, 7 days after influenza vaccination. Blood volume per time point ranged from about 40 to 110 mL. Germline CDR1 reads SGHTA; CDR2 reads FQGNSA. CDR3 length: 12 amino acids. Trimming shortened V by 0 bases and J by 2 bases, and 2 bases separated the two germline ends. With respect to this clone: The antigen is unknown.

The sample consisted of CXCR5- memory CD4+ T cells sorted from blood, taken 7 days after influenza vaccination. The V and J genes are TRBV7-2 and TRBJ2-7; D is unclear. The receptor was derived from an adult who received the influenza vaccine. CDR3 loop: CASSLATYEQYF. The CDR3 coding sequence is TGTGCCAGCAGCTTAGCGACCTACGAGCAGTACTTC.